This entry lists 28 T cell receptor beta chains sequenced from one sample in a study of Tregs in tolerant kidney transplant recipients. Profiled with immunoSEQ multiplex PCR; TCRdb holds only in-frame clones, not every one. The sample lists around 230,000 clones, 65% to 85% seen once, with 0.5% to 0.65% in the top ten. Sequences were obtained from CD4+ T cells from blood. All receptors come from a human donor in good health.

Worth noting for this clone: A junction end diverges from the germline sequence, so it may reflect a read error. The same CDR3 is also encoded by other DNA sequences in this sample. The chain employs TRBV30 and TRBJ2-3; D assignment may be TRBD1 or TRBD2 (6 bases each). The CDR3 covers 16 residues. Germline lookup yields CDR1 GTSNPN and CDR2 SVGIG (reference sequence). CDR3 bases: TGCGCCTGGAGTGTCCGGGGGCTAGTTGGGGCAGATACGCAGTATTTT. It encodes CAWSVRGLVGADTQYF.

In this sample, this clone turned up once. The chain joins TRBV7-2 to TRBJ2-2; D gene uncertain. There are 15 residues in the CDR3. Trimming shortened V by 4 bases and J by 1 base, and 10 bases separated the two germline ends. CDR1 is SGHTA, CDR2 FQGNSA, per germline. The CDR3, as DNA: TGTGCCAGCAGCTCTTTTGGGTGGAACACCGGGGAGCTGTTTTTT. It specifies CASSSFGWNTGELFF.

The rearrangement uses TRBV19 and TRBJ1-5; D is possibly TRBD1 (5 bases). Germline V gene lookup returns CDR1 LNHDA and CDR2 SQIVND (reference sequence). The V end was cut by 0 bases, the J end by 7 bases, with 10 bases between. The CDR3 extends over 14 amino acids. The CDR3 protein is CASSIDRVKQPQHF. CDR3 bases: TGTGCCAGTAGTATAGACAGGGTGAAGCAGCCCCAGCATTTT.

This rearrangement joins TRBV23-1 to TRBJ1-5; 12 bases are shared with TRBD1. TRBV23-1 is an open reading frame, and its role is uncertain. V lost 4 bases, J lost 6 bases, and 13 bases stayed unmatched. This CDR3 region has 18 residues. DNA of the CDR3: TGCGCCAGCAGTCCCCGGGACAGGGGGCCCTTAGGAGCTCAGCCCCAGCATTTT. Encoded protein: CASSPRDRGPLGAQPQHF.

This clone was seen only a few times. In DNA form, the CDR3 reads TGTGCCACCAGCAGAGTGAGGGGCGGGGGGCAAGCTTTCTTT. This codes for CATSRVRGGGQAFF. This chain links TRBV15 with TRBJ1-1, with D possibly matching TRBD1 (6 bases). The CDR3 is 14 residues long. The V gene's germline CDR1 is LNHNV and CDR2 YYDKDF (reference sequence). The germline V and J ends were trimmed by 1 base and 9 bases, with 15 bases remaining between them. Complete variable domain (other parts from reference TRBV15 and TRBJ1-1): DAMVIQNPRYQVTQFGKPVTLSCSQTLNHNVMYWYQQKSSQAPKLLFHYYDKDFNNEADTPDNFQSRRPNTSFCFLDIRSPGLGDTAMYLCATSRVRGGGQAFFGQGTRLTVV.

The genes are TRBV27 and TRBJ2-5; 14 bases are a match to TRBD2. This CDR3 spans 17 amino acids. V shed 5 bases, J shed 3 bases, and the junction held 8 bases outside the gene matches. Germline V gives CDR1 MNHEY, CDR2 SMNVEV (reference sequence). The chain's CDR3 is CASSPGRGLAGEETQYF. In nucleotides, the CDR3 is TGTGCCAGCAGTCCGGGGAGGGGACTAGCGGGAGAAGAGACCCAGTACTTC.

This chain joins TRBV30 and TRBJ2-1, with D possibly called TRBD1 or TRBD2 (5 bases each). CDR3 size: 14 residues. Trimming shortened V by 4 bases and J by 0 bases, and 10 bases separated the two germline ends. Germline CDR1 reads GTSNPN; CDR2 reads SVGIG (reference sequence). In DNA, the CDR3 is TGTGCCTGGATTTCAGGGAGCTCCTACAATGAGCAGTTCTTC. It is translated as CAWISGSSYNEQFF.

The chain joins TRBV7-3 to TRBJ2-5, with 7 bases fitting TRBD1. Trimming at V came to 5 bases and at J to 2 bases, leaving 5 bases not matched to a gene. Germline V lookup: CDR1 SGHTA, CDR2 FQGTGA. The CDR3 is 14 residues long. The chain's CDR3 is CASSLRGQQETQYF. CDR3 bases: TGTGCCAGCAGCCTAAGGGGACAGCAAGAGACCCAGTACTTC. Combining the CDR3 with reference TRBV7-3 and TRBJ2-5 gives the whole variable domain GAGVSQTPSNKVTEKGKYVELRCDPISGHTALYWYRQSLGQGPEFLIYFQGTGAADDSGLPNDRFFAVRPEGSVSTLKIQRTERGDSAVYLCASSLRGQQETQYFGPGTRLLVL.

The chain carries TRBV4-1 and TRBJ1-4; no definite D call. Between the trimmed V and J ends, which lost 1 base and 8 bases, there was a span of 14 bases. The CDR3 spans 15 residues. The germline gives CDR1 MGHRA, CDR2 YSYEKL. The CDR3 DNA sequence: TGCGCCAGCAGCCAAGGAGAGGGTGAAAGGGAAAAACTGTTTTTT. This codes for CASSQGEGEREKLFF.

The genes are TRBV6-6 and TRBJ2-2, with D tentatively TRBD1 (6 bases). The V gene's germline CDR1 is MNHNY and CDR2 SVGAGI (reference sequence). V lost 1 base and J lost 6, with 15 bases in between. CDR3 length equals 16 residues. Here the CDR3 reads CASSYWGRGDAGELFF. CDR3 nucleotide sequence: TGTGCCAGCAGTTACTGGGGCAGGGGAGACGCCGGGGAGCTGTTTTTT.

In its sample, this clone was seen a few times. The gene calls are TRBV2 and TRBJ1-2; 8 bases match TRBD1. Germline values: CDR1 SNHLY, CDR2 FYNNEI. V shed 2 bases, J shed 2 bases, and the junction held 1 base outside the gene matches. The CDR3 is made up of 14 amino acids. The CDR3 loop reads CASSEQGANYGYTF. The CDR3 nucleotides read TGTGCCAGCAGTGAACAGGGGGCGAACTATGGCTACACCTTC.

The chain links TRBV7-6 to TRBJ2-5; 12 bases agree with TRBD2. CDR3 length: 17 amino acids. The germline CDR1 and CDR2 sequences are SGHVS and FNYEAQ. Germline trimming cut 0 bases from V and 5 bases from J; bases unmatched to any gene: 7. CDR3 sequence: CASSLASSGRARETQYF. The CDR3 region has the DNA TGTGCCAGCAGCTTAGCCTCTAGCGGGAGGGCCCGGGAGACCCAGTACTTC.

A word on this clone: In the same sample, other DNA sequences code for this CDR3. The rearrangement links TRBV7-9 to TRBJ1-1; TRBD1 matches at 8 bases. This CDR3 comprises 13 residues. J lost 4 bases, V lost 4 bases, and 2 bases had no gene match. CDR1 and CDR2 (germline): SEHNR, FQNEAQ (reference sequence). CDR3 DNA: TGTGCCAGCAGCTCACAGGGGGGCACTGAAGCTTTCTTT. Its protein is CASSSQGGTEAFF. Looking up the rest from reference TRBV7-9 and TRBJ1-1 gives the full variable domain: DTGVSQNPRHKITKRGQNVTFRCDPISEHNRLYWYRQTLGQGPEFLTYFQNEAQLEKSRLLSDRFSAERPKGSFSTLEIQRTEQGDSAMYLCASSSQGGTEAFFGQGTRLTVV.

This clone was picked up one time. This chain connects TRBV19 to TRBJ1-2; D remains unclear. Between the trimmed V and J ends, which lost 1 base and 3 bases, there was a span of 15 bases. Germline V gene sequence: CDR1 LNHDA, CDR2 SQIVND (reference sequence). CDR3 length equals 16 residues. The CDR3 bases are TGTGCCAGTAGTATAGCTGATTGGAGTTCGGACTATGGCTACACCTTC. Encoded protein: CASSIADWSSDYGYTF.

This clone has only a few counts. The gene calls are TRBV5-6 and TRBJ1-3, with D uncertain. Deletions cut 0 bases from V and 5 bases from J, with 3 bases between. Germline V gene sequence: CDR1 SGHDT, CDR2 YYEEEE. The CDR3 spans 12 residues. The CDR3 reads CASSLARNTIYF. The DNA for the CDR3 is TGTGCCAGCAGCTTGGCGCGAAACACCATATATTTT.

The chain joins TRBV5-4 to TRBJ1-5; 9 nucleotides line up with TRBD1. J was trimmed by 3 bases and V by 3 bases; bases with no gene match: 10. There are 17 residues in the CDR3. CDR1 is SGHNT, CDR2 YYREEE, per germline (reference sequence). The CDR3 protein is CASSSSPGTGNNQPQHF. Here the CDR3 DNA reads TGTGCCAGCAGCTCAAGTCCCGGGACAGGGAACAATCAGCCCCAGCATTTT. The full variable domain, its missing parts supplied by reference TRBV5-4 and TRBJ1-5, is ETGVTQSPTHLIKTRGQQVTLRCSSQSGHNTVSWYQQALGQGPQFIFQYYREEENGRGNFPPRFSGLQFPNYSSELNVNALELDDSALYLCASSSSPGTGNNQPQHFGDGTRLSIL.

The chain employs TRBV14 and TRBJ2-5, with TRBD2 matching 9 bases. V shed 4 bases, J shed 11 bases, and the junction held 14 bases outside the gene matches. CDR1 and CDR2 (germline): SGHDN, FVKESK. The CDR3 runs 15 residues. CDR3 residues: CASSPTSGPSGEQYF. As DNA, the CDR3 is TGTGCCAGCAGCCCGACTAGCGGCCCTTCTGGGGAGCAGTACTTC.

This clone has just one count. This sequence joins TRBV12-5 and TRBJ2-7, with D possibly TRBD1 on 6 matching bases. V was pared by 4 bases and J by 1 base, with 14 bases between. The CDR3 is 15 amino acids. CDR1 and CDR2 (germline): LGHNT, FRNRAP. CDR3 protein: CASGSPGTLSYEQYF. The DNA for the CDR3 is TGTGCTAGTGGTTCGCCCGGGACATTGTCCTACGAGCAGTACTTC.

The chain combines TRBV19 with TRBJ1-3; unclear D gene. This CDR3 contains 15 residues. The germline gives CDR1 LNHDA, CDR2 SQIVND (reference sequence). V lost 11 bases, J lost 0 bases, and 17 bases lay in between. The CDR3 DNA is TGTGCCGTCAAGGGCAGCCTATTCTCTGGAAACACCATATATTTT. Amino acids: CAVKGSLFSGNTIYF.

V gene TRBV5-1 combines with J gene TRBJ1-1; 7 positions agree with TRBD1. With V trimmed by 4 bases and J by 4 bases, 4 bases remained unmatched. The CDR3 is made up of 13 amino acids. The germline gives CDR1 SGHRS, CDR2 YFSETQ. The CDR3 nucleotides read TGCGCCAGCAGCACCTACAGGGGCACTGAAGCTTTCTTT. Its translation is CASSTYRGTEAFF. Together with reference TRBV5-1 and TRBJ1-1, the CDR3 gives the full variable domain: KAGVTQTPRYLIKTRGQQVTLSCSPISGHRSVSWYQQTPGQGLQFLFEYFSETQRNKGNFPGRFSGRQFSNSRSEMNVSTLELGDSALYLCASSTYRGTEAFFGQGTRLTVV.

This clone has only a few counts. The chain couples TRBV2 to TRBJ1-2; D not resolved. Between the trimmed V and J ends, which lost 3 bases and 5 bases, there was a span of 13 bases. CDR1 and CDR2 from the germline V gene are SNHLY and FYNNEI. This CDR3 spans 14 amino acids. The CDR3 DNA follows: TGTGCCAGCAGTGAGGGCAGTAGCCTATATGGCTACACCTTC. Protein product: CASSEGSSLYGYTF.

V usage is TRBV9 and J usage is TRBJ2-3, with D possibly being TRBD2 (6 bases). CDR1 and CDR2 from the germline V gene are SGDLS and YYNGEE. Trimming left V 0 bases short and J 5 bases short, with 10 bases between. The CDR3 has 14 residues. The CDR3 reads CASSVAPAGDTQYF. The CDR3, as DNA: TGTGCCAGCAGCGTAGCCCCAGCGGGAGATACGCAGTATTTT. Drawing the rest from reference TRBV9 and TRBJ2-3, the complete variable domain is DSGVTQTPKHLITATGQRVTLRCSPRSGDLSVYWYQQSLDQGLQFLIQYYNGEERAKGNILERFSAQQFPDLHSELNLSSLELGDSALYFCASSVAPAGDTQYFGPGTRLTVL.

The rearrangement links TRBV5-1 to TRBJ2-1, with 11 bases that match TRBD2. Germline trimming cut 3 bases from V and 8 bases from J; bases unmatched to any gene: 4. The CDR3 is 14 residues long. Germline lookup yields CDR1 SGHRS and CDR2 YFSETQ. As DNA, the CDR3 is TGCGCCAGCAGCTACAGACTAGCGGGGCATGAGCAGTTCTTC. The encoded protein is CASSYRLAGHEQFF.

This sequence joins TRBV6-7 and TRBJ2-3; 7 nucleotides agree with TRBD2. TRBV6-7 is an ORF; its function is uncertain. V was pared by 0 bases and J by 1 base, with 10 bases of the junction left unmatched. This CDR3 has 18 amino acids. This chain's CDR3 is CASSYSGGRAYGTDTQYF. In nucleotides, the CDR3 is TGTGCCAGCAGTTACTCAGGTGGGAGGGCCTATGGCACAGATACGCAGTATTTT.

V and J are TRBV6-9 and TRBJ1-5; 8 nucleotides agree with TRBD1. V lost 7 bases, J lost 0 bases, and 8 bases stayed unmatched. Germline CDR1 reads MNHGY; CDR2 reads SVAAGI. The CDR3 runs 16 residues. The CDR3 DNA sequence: TGTGCCAGCACCCACGACAGGGGAGGTAGCAATCAGCCCCAGCATTTT. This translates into CASTHDRGGSNQPQHF.

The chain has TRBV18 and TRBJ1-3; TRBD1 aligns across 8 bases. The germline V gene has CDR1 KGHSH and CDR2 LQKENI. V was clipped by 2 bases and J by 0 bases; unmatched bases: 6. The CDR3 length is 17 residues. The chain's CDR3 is CASSPIPGQVSGNTIYF. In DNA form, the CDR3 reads TGTGCCAGCTCACCAATCCCGGGACAGGTCTCTGGAAACACCATATATTTT. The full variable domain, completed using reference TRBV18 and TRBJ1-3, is NAGVMQNPRHLVRRRGQEARLRCSPMKGHSHVYWYRQLPEEGLKFMVYLQKENIIDESGMPKERFSAEFPKEGPSILRIQQVVRGDSAAYFCASSPIPGQVSGNTIYFGEGSWLTVV.

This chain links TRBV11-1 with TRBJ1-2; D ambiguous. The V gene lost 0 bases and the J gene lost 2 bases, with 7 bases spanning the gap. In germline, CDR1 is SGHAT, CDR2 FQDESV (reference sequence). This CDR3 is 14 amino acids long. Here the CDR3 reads CASSLAPRNYGYTF. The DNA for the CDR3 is TGTGCCAGCAGCTTAGCTCCAAGAAACTATGGCTACACCTTC.

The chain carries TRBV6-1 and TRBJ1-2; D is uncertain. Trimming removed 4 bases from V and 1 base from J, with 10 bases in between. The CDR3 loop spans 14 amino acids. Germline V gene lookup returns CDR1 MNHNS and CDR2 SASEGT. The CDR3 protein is CASSAQSVNYGYTF. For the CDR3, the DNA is TGTGCCAGCAGTGCCCAATCAGTTAACTATGGCTACACCTTC.